The 7 T cell receptor beta chains in this list originate from one sample, sequenced in a study of CD8+ T cells in alopecia areata. It was cDNA, reverse transcribed from extracted RNA, that served as the sequencing template. This table comes from immunoSEQ multiplex PCR, and its TCRdb copy is limited to in-frame clones, with some not included. The data hold 200,000 to 250,000 clones, with roughly two fifths observed a single time. The treatment: oral pan-JAK inhibitor, 5-10 mg twice daily. Sequencing used CD4+ T cells sorted from blood, obtained around week 34, from a patient treated with tofacitinib. The receptors were gathered from a human donor with alopecia areata.

On this clone: The same CDR3 can be traced to other DNA sequences in this sample. The chain links TRBV6-1 to TRBJ2-7; no clear D gene. Trimming stripped 3 bases from V and 4 bases from J, with 7 bases between. The CDR3 is 12 residues long. Germline-derived CDR1 and CDR2 are MNHNS and SASEGT. DNA of the CDR3: TGTGCCAGCAGTGAGGCGAGGTACGAGCAGTACTTC. This encodes CASSEARYEQYF.

This chain uses TRBV7-9 with TRBJ1-1; D unclear. V lost 6 bases to trimming and J lost 7 bases, with 12 bases between them. The CDR3 totals 12 residues. Germline CDR1 SEHNR, CDR2 FQNEAQ (reference sequence). CDR3 DNA: TGTGCCAGCAGGTCAATTCCCCTTGAAGCTTTCTTT. Its protein is CASRSIPLEAFF.

V is TRBV18 and J is TRBJ2-7; D could derive from TRBD1 or TRBD2 (5 bases each). The CDR3 is 14 amino acids. V shed 3 bases and J shed 3 bases, with 12 bases lying between them. Germline-derived CDR1 and CDR2 are KGHSH and LQKENI. The CDR3 sequence is CASSPTGTDYEQYF. The CDR3 DNA is TGTGCCAGCTCACCCACCGGGACGGACTACGAGCAGTACTTC.

This clone was seen a few times. This sequence joins TRBV19 and TRBJ2-4; tentative D call: TRBD1 (5 bases). This CDR3 is built from 12 residues. The V end lost 8 bases, the J end lost 8 bases, and 13 bases lay between the germline ends. Germline V CDR1 and CDR2: LNHDA, SQIVND (reference sequence). CDR3 bases: TGTGCCAGTTCCACGAAGGGGCACATTCAGTACTTC. Its protein is CASSTKGHIQYF.

The chain employs TRBV19 and TRBJ2-1; 7 bases agree with TRBD1. Germline loops: CDR1 LNHDA, CDR2 SQIVND (reference sequence). The CDR3 contains 17 residues. V shed 7 bases and J 0 bases; nucleotides not matched to a gene: 12. The CDR3 protein is CASTSLGTARSYNEQFF. In nucleotides, the CDR3 is TGTGCCAGTACCTCCCTTGGGACAGCCCGCTCCTACAATGAGCAGTTCTTC.

The gene calls are TRBV5-1 and TRBJ1-1, with TRBD1 identical over 8 bases. CDR3 length: 17 residues. CDR1 is SGHRS and CDR2 is YFSETQ in the germline V gene. Trimming removed 1 base from V and 0 bases from J; junction bases left unmatched: 8. The chain's CDR3 is CASSLTGGTQMNTEAFF. The DNA of the CDR3 is TGCGCCAGCAGCTTGACAGGGGGGACGCAAATGAACACTGAAGCTTTCTTT.

This clone was recorded a few times. V gene TRBV6-1 combines with J gene TRBJ2-1, with D perhaps matching TRBD2 (6 bases). Germline V CDR1 and CDR2: MNHNS, SASEGT. Trimming shortened V by 4 bases and J by 8 bases, and 21 bases separated the two germline ends. The CDR3 consists of 16 residues. The CDR3 reads CASSGQLAPRGDEQFF. For the CDR3, the DNA is TGTGCCAGCAGTGGCCAACTAGCTCCTCGAGGGGATGAGCAGTTCTTC.